The 23 T cell receptor beta chains reported below all come from one sample, sequenced in a study of CD8+CD57+ T cells in acquired aplastic anemia. Genomic DNA served as template for TCR beta VDJ and CDR3 profiling. MiXCR, run by TCRdb on the reads, gives a single entry per CDR3 protein. Here the sample spans approximately 150,000 distinct CDR3 sequences, 71% being singletons. Sequencing involved patients with CD8+CD57+ cell expansion previously shown by flow cytometry. Sequencing input: sorted CD4+, CD8+, or CD8+CD57+ T cells (not recorded which) from PBMCs. The receptors were sampled from a human donor with aplastic anemia.

V gene TRBV29-1 combines with J gene TRBJ2-7, with D possibly being TRBD2 (7 bases). Trimming removed 0 bases at V and 5 bases at J, with 14 bases between. This CDR3 spans 14 amino acids. The germline CDR1 and CDR2 sequences are SQVTM and ANQGSEA. DNA of the CDR3: TGCAGCGTTGAAGATTCGGGGGGCTACGACGAGCAGTACTTC. It is translated as CSVEDSGGYDEQYF.

CDR3 DNA: TGTGCCAGTAGTATCGGGACTAGCAGTGGGGAGACCCAGTACTTC. Protein sequence: CASSIGTSSGETQYF. The chain carries TRBV19 and TRBJ2-5; 9 bases fit TRBD2. V shed 3 bases and J 5 bases; nucleotides not matched to a gene: 7. CDR3 size: 15 residues. Germline CDR1 is LNHDA and CDR2 is SQIVND (reference sequence).

The chain employs TRBV15 and TRBJ2-7, with D possibly matching TRBD2 (7 bases). Germline CDR1 and CDR2: LNHNV and YYDKDF (reference sequence). The CDR3 has 16 amino acids. The V gene lost 1 base and the J gene lost 0 bases, with 13 bases spanning the gap. For the CDR3, the DNA is TGTGCCACCAGCAGAGGGGGGGGACAATCCTCCTACGAGCAGTACTTC. This translates into CATSRGGGQSSYEQYF.

This clonotype appeared a few times. DNA of the CDR3: TGTGCCAGCAGCTTGAAGCAGGGTAGGCAACTGCATTTT. Translating gives CASSLKQGRQLHF. The chain joins TRBV7-2 to TRBJ1-5; weak D call: TRBD1 (5 bases). The V and J ends lost 3 bases and 15 bases respectively, with 18 bases between them. From germline, CDR1 is SGHTA and CDR2 FQGNSA. This CDR3 is 13 amino acids long.

In DNA form, the CDR3 reads TGTGCCACCAGTGATTCGGACCTGGCGAACTGGGGGAATCAGCCCCAGCATTTT. It is translated as CATSDSDLANWGNQPQHF. The chain joins TRBV24-1 to TRBJ1-5; D is possibly TRBD1 (5 bases). This CDR3 has 18 amino acids. Germline loops: CDR1 KGHDR, CDR2 SFDVKD. Trimming took off 2 bases at V and 4 bases at J, with 20 bases between the two ends.

The chain is built from TRBV20-1 and TRBJ1-1; D might be TRBD1 (5 bases). CDR1 is DFQATT, CDR2 SNEGSKA, per germline (reference sequence). Trimming pared 6 bases from V and 4 bases from J, leaving 21 bases between. The CDR3 is made up of 15 amino acids. The CDR3 region has the DNA TGCAGTGCCTCGGGTGTACACGAACAGGTCACTGAAGCTTTCTTT. This gives the protein CSASGVHEQVTEAFF.

In its sample, this clonotype was seen once. The V gene is TRBV12-3 or TRBV12-4, the J gene TRBJ2-1; TRBD2 is a possible D gene (6 bases). V was cut by 5 bases and J by 12 bases, with 20 bases left in between. This CDR3 contains 14 residues. The CDR3 DNA reads as TGTGCCAGCAGTACGGGACTGTTGGGGGATACGCAGTTCTTC. Protein product: CASSTGLLGDTQFF.

The chain has TRBV20-1 and TRBJ2-3, with 11 nucleotides matching TRBD2. V was clipped by 4 bases and J by 3 bases; unmatched bases: 6. Germline V CDR1 and CDR2: DFQATT, SNEGSKA (reference sequence). The CDR3 spans 15 residues. The CDR3 sequence is CSATDTSGRTDTQYF. The DNA for the CDR3 is TGCAGTGCTACCGATACTAGCGGGAGAACAGATACGCAGTATTTT.

The chain has TRBV7-9 and TRBJ2-7, with 7 bases aligning to TRBD2. The CDR3 covers 13 residues. Germline CDR1 reads SEHNR; CDR2 reads FQNEAQ (reference sequence). V gave up 8 bases and J gave up 3 bases; unmatched junction bases: 7. The CDR3 is CASGGEGHYEQYF. DNA for the CDR3: TGTGCCAGCGGAGGGGAGGGCCACTACGAGCAGTACTTC.

This clonotype has only one observation. This chain uses TRBV28 with TRBJ1-6; maybe TRBD1 (6 bases). CDR1 and CDR2 (germline): MDHEN, SYDVKM. Trimming cost V 5 bases and J 10 bases, with 18 bases left between them. The CDR3 is made up of 15 amino acids. CDR3 coding DNA: TGTGCCAGCAGTCCAACCTGGGGGCTACAGTCACCCCTCCACTTT. Protein product: CASSPTWGLQSPLHF.

The chain links TRBV5-5 to TRBJ2-3; D may be TRBD1 or TRBD2 (5 bases each). The length of the CDR3 is 15 residues. Per germline, CDR1 SGHKS and CDR2 YYEKEE (reference sequence). The V end was cut by 4 bases, the J end by 1 base, with 13 bases between. CDR3 amino acids: CASSDGTPGTDTQYF. In nucleotides, the CDR3 is TGTGCCAGCAGCGACGGGACCCCCGGCACAGATACGCAGTATTTT. Using reference TRBV5-5 and TRBJ2-3 for the parts outside the CDR3, the full variable domain is DAGVTQSPTHLIKTRGQQVTLRCSPISGHKSVSWYQQVLGQGPQFIFQYYEKEERGRGNFPDRFSARQFPNYSSELNVNALLLGDSALYLCASSDGTPGTDTQYFGPGTRLTVL.

The rearrangement links TRBV10-3 to TRBJ1-1, with D possibly being TRBD1 (6 bases). Trimming shortened V by 2 bases and J by 2 bases, and 9 bases separated the two germline ends. This CDR3 region has 14 residues. Germline V gene lookup returns CDR1 ENHRY and CDR2 SYGVKD. This CDR3 is CAISEGQRNTEAFF. CDR3 in DNA: TGTGCCATCAGTGAGGGACAGAGAAACACTGAAGCTTTCTTT.

This clonotype was seen repeatedly, ten times or more. This chain links TRBV20-1 with TRBJ1-1, with D uncertain. CDR1 and CDR2 from the germline V gene are DFQATT and SNEGSKA (reference sequence). The CDR3 spans 12 residues. Trimming removed 4 bases from V and 4 bases from J, with 10 bases in between. DNA of the CDR3: TGCAGTGCTACGCCGGGAACCACTGAAGCTTTCTTT. Encoded protein: CSATPGTTEAFF.

The V and J genes are TRBV6-1 and TRBJ1-2; the D is unclear. Germline lookup yields CDR1 MNHNS and CDR2 SASEGT. The V gene lost 5 bases and the J gene lost 0 bases, with 13 bases spanning the gap. This CDR3 comprises 15 residues. The DNA for the CDR3 is TGTGCCAGCAGTACCTACGGGTCGACTAACTATGGCTACACCTTC. This translates into CASSTYGSTNYGYTF.

The V gene is TRBV20-1, the J gene TRBJ1-1; D call uncertain. Trimming pared 5 bases from V and 1 base from J, leaving 8 bases between. The length of the CDR3 is 12 residues. Germline V gives CDR1 DFQATT, CDR2 SNEGSKA (reference sequence). The DNA for the CDR3 is TGCAGTGCTCCTGAGTGGAACACTGAAGCTTTCTTT. As protein: CSAPEWNTEAFF.

This clonotype was counted between two and nine times. The chain couples TRBV7-6 to TRBJ2-7; 9 bases map to TRBD1. Germline V lookup: CDR1 SGHVS, CDR2 FNYEAQ. This CDR3 region has 15 residues. V lost 4 bases, J lost 3 bases, and 7 bases stayed unmatched. CDR3 protein: CASSYGTGQYYEQYF. The CDR3, as DNA: TGTGCCAGCAGCTATGGGACAGGGCAGTACTACGAGCAGTACTTC.

The rearrangement joins TRBV7-6 to TRBJ2-3; 8 bases line up with TRBD1. The CDR3 has 16 amino acids. The germline gives CDR1 SGHVS, CDR2 FNYEAQ. V was clipped by 1 base and J by 5 bases; unmatched bases: 8. The CDR3 loop reads CASSLEGQGAGDTQYF. Here the CDR3 DNA reads TGTGCCAGCAGCTTAGAGGGCCAGGGGGCTGGAGATACGCAGTATTTT.

This clonotype was observed a handful of times. The chain has TRBV11-3 and TRBJ1-1; D gene uncertain. The germline CDR1 and CDR2 sequences are SGHNT and YENEEA. CDR3 length: 13 residues. Trimming took 1 base from V and 0 from J, leaving 3 bases between them. The CDR3 region is CASSLVVNTEAFF. CDR3 nucleotides: TGTGCCAGCAGCTTAGTCGTGAACACTGAAGCTTTCTTT.

This clonotype showed up just a few times. The V gene is TRBV19, the J gene TRBJ2-7, with 8 bases lining up with TRBD1. This CDR3 spans 14 amino acids. Germline V gene data show CDR1 as LNHDA and CDR2 as SQIVND (reference sequence). V shed 5 bases and J 2 bases; nucleotides not matched to a gene: 5. CDR3 amino acids: CASSLARGPYEQYF. CDR3 in DNA: TGTGCCAGTAGTCTCGCCAGGGGGCCCTACGAGCAGTACTTC.

J is TRBJ1-6 and V is TRBV24-1; D is perhaps TRBD1 (5 bases). Germline values: CDR1 KGHDR, CDR2 SFDVKD. V lost 3 bases and J lost 7, with 9 bases in between. The CDR3 consists of 14 residues. The CDR3 coding sequence is TGTGCCACCAGTGATGGGGCGGGGAATTCACCCCTCCACTTT. Amino acids: CATSDGAGNSPLHF.

This clonotype was detected a few times. V and J are TRBV20-1 and TRBJ1-6; possibly TRBD1 for D (5 bases). V lost 1 base, J lost 7 bases, and 17 bases lay in between. Germline assignment: CDR1 DFQATT and CDR2 SNEGSKA (reference sequence). The CDR3 loop spans 16 amino acids. The CDR3: CSARAPDIEGNSPLHF. The CDR3 DNA is TGCAGTGCTAGAGCCCCGGACATCGAAGGGAATTCACCCCTCCACTTT.

Ten or more counts support this clonotype. The V call is TRBV6-1, the J call TRBJ1-3; D is undetermined. The V and J ends lost 4 bases and 1 base respectively, with 14 bases between them. CDR1 MNHNS and CDR2 SASEGT come from the germline V gene. The CDR3 is 16 amino acids. CDR3 nucleotides: TGTGCCAGCAGTGGTGGTATGGAATTATCTGGAAACACCATATATTTT. Its translation: CASSGGMELSGNTIYF.

This sequence joins TRBV6-4 and TRBJ2-2, with no clear D. Germline V gene lookup returns CDR1 MRHNA and CDR2 SNTAGT. Trimming cost V 6 bases and J 7 bases, with 12 bases left between them. The CDR3 runs to 13 residues. For the CDR3, the DNA is TGTGCCAGCAGCTCCGTCGGTAGCGGGGAGCTGTTTTTT. Translation gives CASSSVGSGELFF.